The clone carrying this T cell receptor (beta chain) was detected many times. Expressed TCRB transcripts were sequenced because the entire RNA isolate underwent reverse transcription. Measured with immunoSEQ multiplex PCR; TCRdb has only the in-frame clones, and not every one. Of 130,000 to 150,000 clones listed, about 7% are singletons. V dropped 7 bases and J dropped 3 bases, with 6 bases sitting between them. The CDR3 has 12 residues. CDR1 and CDR2 from the germline V gene are SEHNR and FQNEAQ (reference sequence). These data belong to a study of beta chain features in type 1 diabetes. Sorted populations all had greater than 95% purity.

The sequence came from a woman younger than 45 in good health. The V gene is TRBV7-9, the J gene TRBJ2-2; the D is unclear. Sequenced: central memory CD4+ T cells from blood. CDR3 sequence (DNA): TGTGCCAGCACCGGGTACACCGGGGAGCTGTTTTTT. Its protein is CASTGYTGELFF.